One and the same sample provided the 21 T cell receptor beta chains below, sequenced in a study of T cells in Graves' hyperthyroidism and ophthalmopathy. Amplified regions were TCR beta CDR3 sequences from RNA transcripts. A set of HTBI primers served as the primers for a first-round RT-PCR of the TCR CDR3. MiXCR, applied by TCRdb to the multiplex PCR reads, yields one record per CDR3 protein. This table has a few hundred thousand distinct CDR3 sequences, 16% appearing once. Sequencing was done on a sample of blood. The origin of the receptors is a woman in her 40s with Graves' ophthalmopathy.

J is TRBJ2-1 and V is TRBV11-1; no clear D. The CDR3 runs to 14 residues. V shed 4 bases and J shed 8 bases, with 15 bases lying between them. The V gene's germline CDR1 is SGHAT and CDR2 FQDESV (reference sequence). This CDR3 reads CASSSVGSEDEQFF. DNA for the CDR3: TGTGCCAGCAGCTCAGTGGGGTCTGAGGATGAGCAGTTCTTC.

The rearrangement links TRBV28 to TRBJ1-1; possible D gene TRBD1, 5 bases. V lost 4 bases and J 7 bases, leaving 10 bases between the germline ends. The CDR3 is 12 residues long. Germline CDR1 reads MDHEN; CDR2 reads SYDVKM. The CDR3, as DNA: TGTGCCAGCAGTTCGACAGTCCTTGAAGCTTTCTTT. Encoded protein: CASSSTVLEAFF.

This clonotype came up many times. The chain employs TRBV2 and TRBJ1-5; maybe TRBD1 (5 bases). V was clipped by 7 bases and J by 7 bases, with 11 bases between them. This CDR3 region has 12 residues. In germline, CDR1 is SNHLY, CDR2 FYNNEI. CDR3: CASMGDGQPQHF. Written as DNA, the CDR3 is TGTGCCAGCATGGGGGATGGGCAGCCCCAGCATTTT.

This clonotype has a handful of counts. V is TRBV5-1 and J is TRBJ2-2, with no clear D. Trimming stripped 0 bases from V and 0 bases from J, with 12 bases between. The CDR3 covers 17 residues. Germline V gene sequence: CDR1 SGHRS, CDR2 YFSETQ. CDR3 protein: CASSLGPAAANTGELFF. In DNA form, the CDR3 reads TGCGCCAGCAGCTTGGGACCAGCTGCCGCGAACACCGGGGAGCTGTTTTTT.

This clonotype was observed a few times. The rearrangement links TRBV6-5 to TRBJ2-3; D is possibly TRBD2 (6 bases). V was pared by 2 bases and J by 0 bases, with 12 bases between. The germline CDR1 and CDR2 sequences are MNHEY and SVGAGI. This CDR3 has 16 residues. CDR3 in amino acids: CASSYRVDYSTDTQYF. The CDR3 DNA sequence: TGTGCCAGCAGTTACCGGGTGGACTATAGCACAGATACGCAGTATTTT.

V gene TRBV7-8 combines with J gene TRBJ2-3, with 10 bases that match TRBD2. CDR3 length: 18 amino acids. Germline-derived CDR1 and CDR2 are SGHVS and FQNEAQ. The V segment lost 5 bases and the J segment 0 bases; nucleotides outside the gene matches: 11. CDR3 DNA: TGTGCCAGCAGCCCGGACACTAGCGGGGATGATAGCACAGATACGCAGTATTTT. Its translation is CASSPDTSGDDSTDTQYF.

The chain links TRBV3-1 to TRBJ2-1, with a possible D match to TRBD2 (6 bases). Trimming took off 4 bases at V and 10 bases at J, with 23 bases between the two ends. Germline V lookup: CDR1 LGHDT, CDR2 YNNKEL (reference sequence). The CDR3 runs to 16 residues. CDR3 nucleotide sequence: TGTGCCAGCAGCCCCCACCTCCAGCGGTCGGGGAGGGAGCAGTTCTTC. As protein: CASSPHLQRSGREQFF.

This clonotype was recorded many times. The chain employs TRBV28 and TRBJ1-2; tentatively, D is TRBD1 (6 bases). Germline CDR1 reads MDHEN; CDR2 reads SYDVKM. This CDR3 comprises 13 residues. Trimming pared 7 bases from V and 7 bases from J, leaving 16 bases between. Here the CDR3 reads CASTPGGRVGYTF. In nucleotides, the CDR3 is TGTGCCAGCACACCGGGGGGCAGGGTTGGCTACACCTTC.

The chain uses TRBV14 and TRBJ1-1, with D perhaps TRBD1 (5 bases). V dropped 4 bases and J dropped 4 bases, with 19 bases sitting between them. This CDR3 contains 16 residues. Germline V gene sequence: CDR1 SGHDN, CDR2 FVKESK. This chain's CDR3 is CASSPRRARVSTEAFF. The CDR3 DNA follows: TGTGCCAGCAGCCCACGACGTGCCAGGGTGTCCACTGAAGCTTTCTTT.

This clonotype was seen many times. V and J are TRBV3-1 and TRBJ2-2, with TRBD2 identical over 12 bases. CDR1 is LGHDT and CDR2 is YNNKEL in the germline V gene (reference sequence). The CDR3 is 18 amino acids. V lost 1 base and J lost 4; bases outside the gene matches: 7. CDR3 protein: CASSQGLAGALGTGELFF. As DNA, the CDR3 is TGTGCCAGCAGCCAAGGACTAGCGGGGGCCCTAGGCACCGGGGAGCTGTTTTTT.

This clonotype was seen many times. The chain combines TRBV5-1 with TRBJ2-1; no definite D call. The CDR3 is made up of 19 amino acids. The germline CDR1 and CDR2 sequences are SGHRS and YFSETQ. Trimming took off 0 bases at V and 0 bases at J, with 19 bases between the two ends. The CDR3 here is CASSLDPRSADPSYNEQFF. The CDR3 DNA sequence: TGCGCCAGCAGCTTGGATCCCCGGTCTGCGGACCCCTCCTACAATGAGCAGTTCTTC.

The gene calls are TRBV6-1 and TRBJ2-7, with D possibly TRBD2 on 6 matching bases. CDR3 length: 16 amino acids. The V end was cut by 2 bases, the J end by 0 bases, with 14 bases between. The germline V gene has CDR1 MNHNS and CDR2 SASEGT. CDR3 nucleotides: TGTGCCAGCAGTGAACAGGCCGGGGGAAGCTCCTACGAGCAGTACTTC. It specifies CASSEQAGGSSYEQYF.

This chain connects TRBV7-9 to TRBJ2-7; 14 positions agree with TRBD2. The CDR3 has 17 residues. CDR1 and CDR2 (germline): SEHNR, FQNEAQ (reference sequence). With V trimmed by 5 bases and J by 3 bases, 9 bases remained unmatched. Here the CDR3 DNA reads TGTGCCAGCAGCACGGGACTAGCGGGAGAGTCTATCTACGAGCAGTACTTC. Its protein is CASSTGLAGESIYEQYF.

This clonotype has only a few counts. V gene TRBV4-2 combines with J gene TRBJ1-5; D may be TRBD1 (6 bases). CDR1 and CDR2 from the germline V gene are LGHNA and YNFKEQ. This CDR3 contains 15 residues. Deletions cut 0 bases from V and 5 bases from J, with 11 bases between. DNA of the CDR3: TGTGCCAGCAGCCAAGATCAGGGGACCCATCAGCCCCAGCATTTT. It specifies CASSQDQGTHQPQHF.

This clonotype has just a few counts. This chain joins TRBV20-1 and TRBJ2-1; tentatively, D is TRBD2 (6 bases). Trimming stripped 3 bases from V and 3 bases from J, with 12 bases between. Germline V gene sequence: CDR1 DFQATT, CDR2 SNEGSKA (reference sequence). The CDR3 is 14 amino acids. CDR3 bases: TGCAGTGCTAGCGTCCAGCGGGTCTACAATGAGCAGTTCTTC. It specifies CSASVQRVYNEQFF.

This clonotype was observed at least ten times. This chain uses TRBV12-3 or TRBV12-4 with TRBJ2-3; D remains ambiguous. Trimming removed 2 bases at V and 0 bases at J, with 9 bases between. The CDR3 totals 15 residues. In nucleotides, the CDR3 is TGTGCCAGCAGTTTATCCTCCACGAGCACAGATACGCAGTATTTT. As protein: CASSLSSTSTDTQYF.

The sample holds a few counts of this clonotype. The chain has TRBV28 and TRBJ2-1; D possibly corresponds to TRBD1 (5 bases). In germline, CDR1 is MDHEN, CDR2 SYDVKM. Trimming removed 7 bases at V and 8 bases at J, with 12 bases between. The CDR3 totals 12 residues. CDR3 in DNA: TGTGCCAGCACCCAGGGTTTGGATGAGCAGTTCTTC. Amino acids: CASTQGLDEQFF.

This chain uses TRBV20-1 with TRBJ2-1; 8 bases are shared with TRBD2. The CDR3 length is 13 residues. Germline V CDR1 and CDR2: DFQATT, SNEGSKA (reference sequence). V was pared by 5 bases and J by 10 bases, with 10 bases of the junction left unmatched. CDR3 residues: CSALPTAGVEQFF. The CDR3 DNA is TGCAGTGCTTTACCCACAGCGGGAGTGGAGCAGTTCTTC.

This clonotype showed up just a few times. The chain links TRBV6-1 to TRBJ2-1, with a possible D match to TRBD1 (6 bases). The ends were cut back, 6 bases at V and 8 bases at J, with 14 bases in the middle. This CDR3 has 13 residues. Germline CDR1 MNHNS, CDR2 SASEGT. CDR3 amino acids: CASRWQGTDEQFF. The CDR3 DNA is TGTGCCAGCAGGTGGCAGGGGACGGATGAGCAGTTCTTC.

In this sample, this clonotype turned up once. One base away lies a much larger clone, so this may be a sequencing read error. The gene calls are TRBV10-3 and TRBJ1-1, with a weak D call TRBD1 (6 bases). CDR1 and CDR2 from the germline V gene are ENHRY and SYGVKD. The CDR3 runs to 12 residues. The CDR3 sequence is CTISPGEYEAFF. The CDR3 DNA reads TGTACCATCAGTCCAGGGGAGTACGAAGCTTTCTTT.

A few counts support this clonotype. The chain carries TRBV5-5 and TRBJ2-1; D is undetermined. Germline CDR1 and CDR2: SGHKS and YYEKEE (reference sequence). Trimming removed 0 bases at V and 2 bases at J, with 9 bases between. This CDR3 has 15 residues. The CDR3 reads CASSLEGSTYNEQFF. The CDR3 DNA sequence: TGTGCCAGCAGCTTGGAGGGAAGTACCTACAATGAGCAGTTCTTC.